The 29 T cell receptor beta chains given below trace back to one sample, sequenced in a study of Graves' ophthalmopathy and Graves' hyperthyroidism. From RNA, the CDR3 regions of TCR beta chains were amplified and sequenced. Investigators did first-round RT-PCR with HTBI primers, then second-round multiplex PCR. TCRdb analysed the multiplex PCR reads with MiXCR anew, one entry per CDR3 protein. The table lists roughly 1.1 million distinct CDR3 sequences, less than 45% of them singletons. Sequencing input: peripheral blood or thyroid tissue (not recorded which). Receptor source: an adult man with Graves' hyperthyroidism.

A note on this clonotype: This may be a read error, as it is one base from a much larger clone. The V and J genes are TRBV11-2 and TRBJ1-1; possible D gene TRBD1, 6 bases. Germline V lookup: CDR1 SGHAT, CDR2 FQNNGV. Trimming removed 4 bases at V and 5 bases at J, with 26 bases between. CDR3 length: 18 amino acids. The CDR3: CASSSRGSGGPQGTEAFF. In DNA, the CDR3 is TGTGCCAGCAGCTCCAGAGGGTCCGGGGGCCCTCAGGGAACTGAAGCTTTCTTT.

As concerns this clonotype: Being one base from a much bigger clone, this may be a read error. V gene TRBV10-3 combines with J gene TRBJ2-7, with TRBD2 as a possible D gene (6 bases). V was pared by 6 bases and J by 10 bases, with 19 bases between. Germline lookup yields CDR1 ENHRY and CDR2 SYGVKD. This CDR3 region has 13 residues. The CDR3 nucleotides are TGTGCCATCAGAGAGAAAACGGGGGAGGCTCAGTACTTC. Its protein is CAIREKTGEAQYF.

This clonotype came up a few times. The J gene is TRBJ2-7, the V gene TRBV19; D is unclear. The CDR3 runs to 13 residues. Trimming removed 3 bases from V and 2 bases from J, with 8 bases in between. Germline V gives CDR1 LNHDA, CDR2 SQIVND (reference sequence). CDR3 region: CASSMVSTYEQYF. The CDR3 DNA reads TGTGCCAGTAGTATGGTCTCCACCTACGAGCAGTACTTC.

V usage is TRBV20-1 and J usage is TRBJ2-7; D uncertain. The CDR3 runs to 12 residues. V lost 1 base and J 2 bases, leaving 6 bases between the germline ends. Germline-derived CDR1 and CDR2 are DFQATT and SNEGSKA (reference sequence). CDR3 nucleotide sequence: TGCAGTGCTAGAGTCTCTACCTACGAGCAGTACTTC. The encoded protein is CSARVSTYEQYF.

This chain uses TRBV6-5 with TRBJ1-4; no definite D call. Per germline, CDR1 MNHEY and CDR2 SVGAGI. V lost 6 bases, J lost 8 bases, and 19 bases lay in between. CDR3 length: 15 amino acids. The CDR3 protein is CASSKRTPRPEKLFF. CDR3 nucleotides: TGTGCCAGCAGCAAACGGACTCCGAGACCCGAAAAACTGTTTTTT.

This clonotype has a handful of counts. The chain uses TRBV6-6 and TRBJ1-6; perhaps TRBD1 as D (6 bases). V lost 5 bases and J lost 9, with 20 bases in between. Germline CDR1 MNHNY, CDR2 SVGAGI (reference sequence). This CDR3 has 16 amino acids. This CDR3 reads CASSPQGGGKLSPLHF. Written as DNA, the CDR3 is TGTGCCAGCAGTCCCCAGGGAGGGGGAAAGCTTTCACCCCTCCACTTT.

Concerning this clonotype itself: Compared with germline, one end of the junction differs, possibly owing to a read error. This chain links TRBV30 with TRBJ1-5; tentatively, D is TRBD1 (6 bases). CDR1 and CDR2 from the germline V gene are GTSNPN and SVGIG (reference sequence). The CDR3 is 14 amino acids. In nucleotides, the CDR3 is TGTGCCTGGAGTAAGGACAGCGGCAATCAGCCCCATCATTTT. Its translation: CAWSKDSGNQPHHF. Looking up the rest from reference TRBV30 and TRBJ1-5 gives the full variable domain: SQTIHQWPATLVQPVGSPLSLECTVEGTSNPNLYWYRQAAGRGLQLLFYSVGIGQISSEVPQNLSASRPQDRQFILSSKKLLLSDSGFYLCAWSKDSGNQPHHFGDGTRLSIL.

For the CDR3, the DNA is TGTGCCAGCAGCACGGCAGGGGCAGAGACCCAGTACTTC. This codes for CASSTAGAETQYF. The J gene is TRBJ2-5, the V gene TRBV7-9; tentatively, D is TRBD1 (6 bases). The CDR3 totals 13 residues. The V gene lost 5 bases and the J gene lost 4 bases, with 11 bases spanning the gap. Germline CDR1 SEHNR, CDR2 FQNEAQ (reference sequence).

The rearrangement uses TRBV7-9 and TRBJ2-2, with D perhaps TRBD1 (6 bases). Germline V gene data show CDR1 as SEHNR and CDR2 as FQNEAQ (reference sequence). CDR3 length: 15 amino acids. The ends were cut back, 5 bases at V and 7 bases at J, with 17 bases in the middle. The CDR3 sequence: CASSQGHTVYGELFF. The CDR3 DNA reads as TGTGCCAGCAGCCAGGGACATACCGTCTACGGGGAGCTGTTTTTT.

This clonotype has more than one count but fewer than ten. The chain recombines TRBV20-1 with TRBJ2-7, with TRBD2 identical over 7 bases. Germline trimming cut 2 bases from V and 7 bases from J; bases unmatched to any gene: 2. The CDR3 consists of 11 residues. CDR1 and CDR2 (germline): DFQATT, SNEGSKA (reference sequence). The CDR3 DNA reads TGCAGTGCTAGATCGCGGGGGGAGCAGTACTTC. This codes for CSARSRGEQYF.

This clonotype was seen many times. The J gene is TRBJ2-7, the V gene TRBV6-1; D may match TRBD1 or TRBD2 (5 bases each). This CDR3 spans 12 amino acids. Trimming shortened V by 5 bases and J by 4 bases, and 9 bases separated the two germline ends. Per germline, CDR1 MNHNS and CDR2 SASEGT. The CDR3 is CASSTEGYEQYF. CDR3 DNA: TGTGCCAGCAGTACAGAGGGGTACGAGCAGTACTTC.

This clonotype was detected ten times or more. The chain is built from TRBV11-2 and TRBJ2-7; 7 positions agree with TRBD1. The length of the CDR3 is 16 residues. The germline V gene encodes CDR1 SGHAT and CDR2 FQNNGV. V lost 5 bases and J lost 6; bases outside the gene matches: 16. CDR3 nucleotide sequence: TGTGCCAGCAGCACACGATCCGGGACAGTCTTGGGCGAGCAGTACTTC. It is translated as CASSTRSGTVLGEQYF.

This clonotype has at least ten counts. This chain links TRBV7-2 with TRBJ1-6, with a possible D match to TRBD1 (5 bases). Germline assignment: CDR1 SGHTA and CDR2 FQGNSA. The CDR3 has 14 amino acids. V dropped 5 bases and J dropped 8 bases, with 13 bases sitting between them. As DNA, the CDR3 is TGTGCCAGCAGCCCGCCCGGGACGGATTCACCCCTCCACTTT. It yields the protein CASSPPGTDSPLHF.

This clonotype showed up many times. The CDR3 region has the DNA TGTGCCAGCAGCCAGGAGAGACAGGGATTCTACGAGCAGTACTTC. Encoded protein: CASSQERQGFYEQYF. The chain carries TRBV7-6 and TRBJ2-7, with 7 bases identical to TRBD1. Germline V gene data show CDR1 as SGHVS and CDR2 as FNYEAQ. CDR3 length: 15 residues. With V trimmed by 5 bases and J by 3 bases, 10 bases remained unmatched.

This rearrangement joins TRBV12-3 or TRBV12-4 to TRBJ2-7, with a tentative D call TRBD1 (6 bases). Trimming removed 4 bases at V and 0 bases at J, with 13 bases between. CDR3 length: 15 amino acids. This chain's CDR3 is CASSSLRDNSYEQYF. The CDR3 DNA reads as TGTGCCAGCAGTTCCTTACGGGACAACTCCTACGAGCAGTACTTC.

This clonotype came up once. This sequence joins TRBV7-8 and TRBJ1-5; D is undetermined. V was shortened by 5 bases and J by 7 bases, with 15 bases between the two germline ends. The CDR3 length is 14 residues. In germline, CDR1 is SGHVS, CDR2 FQNEAQ. CDR3: CASSQDLTKQPQHF. CDR3 bases: TGTGCCAGCAGCCAAGATCTTACCAAGCAGCCCCAGCATTTT.

This clonotype was observed at least ten times. V gene TRBV11-2 combines with J gene TRBJ2-7; 7 positions match TRBD1. Germline CDR1 is SGHAT and CDR2 is FQNNGV. Trimming removed 1 base from V and 3 bases from J; junction bases left unmatched: 6. The CDR3 runs 15 residues. The CDR3 DNA follows: TGTGCCAGCAGCTTAGCACAGGGGTTCGGCTACGAGCAGTACTTC. It yields the protein CASSLAQGFGYEQYF.

The V gene is TRBV6-6, the J gene TRBJ1-3, with 7 bases fitting TRBD1. CDR1 is MNHNY, CDR2 SVGAGI, per germline (reference sequence). V gave up 10 bases and J gave up 9 bases; unmatched junction bases: 9. This CDR3 is 12 amino acids long. This chain's CDR3 is CAITGEGGTIYF. The CDR3 DNA reads TGTGCCATTACAGGGGAAGGGGGCACCATATATTTT.

This chain joins TRBV2 and TRBJ1-2, with D possibly matching TRBD1 (5 bases). CDR3 length: 12 amino acids. The germline V gene encodes CDR1 SNHLY and CDR2 FYNNEI. Deletions cut 6 bases from V and 4 bases from J, with 9 bases between. CDR3 bases: TGTGCCAGCAGGCGGGGGAGCTATGGCTACACCTTC. Translating it yields CASRRGSYGYTF.

The genes are TRBV20-1 and TRBJ2-5, with a tentative D call TRBD1 (7 bases). Germline V lookup: CDR1 DFQATT, CDR2 SNEGSKA (reference sequence). Trimming shortened V by 4 bases and J by 5 bases, and 14 bases separated the two germline ends. CDR3 length equals 13 residues. The CDR3 is CSANLAGGETQYF. The DNA of the CDR3 is TGCAGTGCTAACCTGGCAGGGGGGGAGACCCAGTACTTC.

The chain joins TRBV10-3 to TRBJ1-1, with D unclear. V lost 6 bases to trimming and J lost 3 bases, with 11 bases between them. CDR1 is ENHRY, CDR2 SYGVKD, per germline. This CDR3 comprises 13 residues. CDR3 loop: CAIRAQADTEAFF. CDR3 nucleotides: TGTGCCATCAGAGCTCAGGCGGACACTGAAGCTTTCTTT.

This clonotype occurred many times. J is TRBJ1-2 and V is TRBV29-1; possible D gene TRBD1, 6 bases. This CDR3 is 11 amino acids long. V dropped 5 bases and J dropped 4 bases, with 8 bases sitting between them. The germline gives CDR1 SQVTM, CDR2 ANQGSEA. CDR3 nucleotides: TGCAGCGTTAGACAGGCCTATGGCTACACCTTC. As protein: CSVRQAYGYTF.

This clonotype has a handful of counts. This rearrangement joins TRBV4-3 to TRBJ2-7, with D possibly matching TRBD1 (6 bases). The CDR3 runs 15 residues. V lost 3 bases to trimming and J lost 2 bases, with 14 bases between them. Germline V gene data show CDR1 as LGHNA and CDR2 as YSLEER. CDR3 DNA sequence: TGCGCCAGCAGCCATGAAGACAGGATTACCTACGAGCAGTACTTC. This translates into CASSHEDRITYEQYF.

The genes are TRBV19 and TRBJ1-1; 11 bases match TRBD1. This CDR3 has 15 amino acids. V trimming: 5 bases; J trimming: 4 bases; junction bases outside the gene matches: 6. CDR1 and CDR2 from the germline V gene are LNHDA and SQIVND (reference sequence). DNA of the CDR3: TGTGCCAGTAGTGCCCCAGGGACAGGGGGCACTGAAGCTTTCTTT. The encoded protein is CASSAPGTGGTEAFF.

Points on this clonotype: Relative to the germline gene, one junction end is altered; a read error may explain this. The chain employs TRBV19 and TRBJ2-2, with D unclear. The CDR3 has 14 amino acids. CDR1 is LNHDA and CDR2 is SQIVND in the germline V gene (reference sequence). CDR3 coding DNA: TGTGCCAGTAGTGTCGCTCAGTGGCCCGGCGAGCTGTTTTTT. Residues: CASSVAQWPGELFF.

This clonotype was detected many times. The rearrangement links TRBV20-1 to TRBJ1-5, with D maybe TRBD1 (5 bases). V was trimmed by 0 bases and J by 3 bases, leaving 12 bases between them. The CDR3 is made up of 15 amino acids. CDR1 and CDR2 from the germline V gene are DFQATT and SNEGSKA (reference sequence). CDR3 region: CSAREGGGSNQPQHF. In DNA form, the CDR3 reads TGCAGTGCTAGAGAGGGTGGGGGTTCCAATCAGCCCCAGCATTTT.

This chain links TRBV10-3 with TRBJ1-1; no reliable D call. The CDR3 length is 13 residues. Per germline, CDR1 ENHRY and CDR2 SYGVKD. The V and J ends lost 6 bases and 0 bases respectively, with 8 bases between them. CDR3 coding DNA: TGTGCCATCAGAATGATGCTGAACACTGAAGCTTTCTTT. Translated: CAIRMMLNTEAFF.

This clonotype was found many times. The chain links TRBV20-1 to TRBJ2-7; TRBD1 matches at 8 bases. The germline V gene has CDR1 DFQATT and CDR2 SNEGSKA (reference sequence). V was pared by 6 bases and J by 3 bases, with 4 bases of the junction left unmatched. This CDR3 has 12 residues. CDR3 in amino acids: CSANGQGYEQYF. CDR3 nucleotide sequence: TGCAGTGCCAACGGACAGGGCTACGAGCAGTACTTC.

This clonotype occurred many times. This chain uses TRBV10-3 with TRBJ1-4; D is unclear. V gave up 3 bases and J gave up 8 bases, with 7 bases separating them. The germline V gene has CDR1 ENHRY and CDR2 SYGVKD. The CDR3 is 12 amino acids. The CDR3 coding sequence is TGTGCCATCAGTGATCCCAGGGAAAAACTGTTTTTT. This translates into CAISDPREKLFF.